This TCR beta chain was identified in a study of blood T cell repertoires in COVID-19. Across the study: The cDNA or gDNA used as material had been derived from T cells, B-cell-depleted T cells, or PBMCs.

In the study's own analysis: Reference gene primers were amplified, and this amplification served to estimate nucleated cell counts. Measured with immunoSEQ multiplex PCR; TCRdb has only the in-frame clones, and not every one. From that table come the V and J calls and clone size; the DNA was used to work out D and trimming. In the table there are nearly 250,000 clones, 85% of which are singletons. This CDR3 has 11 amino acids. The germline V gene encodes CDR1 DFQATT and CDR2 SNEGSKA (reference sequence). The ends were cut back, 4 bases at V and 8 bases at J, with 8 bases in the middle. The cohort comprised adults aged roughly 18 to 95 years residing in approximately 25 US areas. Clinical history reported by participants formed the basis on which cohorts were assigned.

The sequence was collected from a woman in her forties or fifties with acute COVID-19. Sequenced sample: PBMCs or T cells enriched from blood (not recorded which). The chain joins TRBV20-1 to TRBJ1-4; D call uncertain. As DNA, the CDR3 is TGCAGTGCTATGCTAAAGGAAAAACTGTTTTTT. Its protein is CSAMLKEKLFF.